Sequencing of this T cell receptor beta chain was carried out in a study of blood T cells in healthy people across ages. Trimming took 5 bases from V and 7 from J; bases not matched to a gene: 7. The CDR3 sequence is 13 residues long. Germline-derived CDR1 and CDR2 are GTSNPN and SVGIG (reference sequence). Combining a sample-barcoded 5' primer with a J-beta primer mix, a second PCR ran for roughly 6 to 11 cycles. Paired-end reads containing CDR3 totaled no fewer than 2.5 million for each sample. From the 5' RACE reads, TCRdb called clonotypes with MiXCR, one entry per CDR3 protein. Of hundreds of thousands of distinct CDR3 sequences in the sample, around two fifths were seen once. Caucasian, healthy and from Russia, the donors were aged between about 6 and 90.

What was sequenced was blood. This rearrangement joins TRBV30 to TRBJ1-2; TRBD1 agrees at 10 bases. This clonotype was obtained from a man in his 60s in good health. The CDR3 nucleotides read TGTGCCTGGGCCGGGACAGGGGATCGTGGCTACACCTTC. It encodes CAWAGTGDRGYTF. Supplemented by reference TRBV30 and TRBJ1-2, the full variable domain reads SQTIHQWPATLVQPVGSPLSLECTVEGTSNPNLYWYRQAAGRGLQLLFYSVGIGQISSEVPQNLSASRPQDRQFILSSKKLLLSDSGFYLCAWAGTGDRGYTFGSGTRLTVV.